These 19 T cell receptor beta chains were sequenced from one sample in a study of blood T cells in healthy people across ages (dated by TCRdb to the mid-2010s). The library was obtained by 5' RACE. Instrument on record: Illumina HiSeq 2500. A second about 6 to 11 cycle PCR used a sample-barcoded 5' primer and a J-beta primer mix. TCRdb reworked the public reads: Q25 trimming with fastp, MiXCR clone assembly, productive beta chains retained. Identical CDR3 protein sequences are pooled into one entry, listed with their most common genes and DNA. Present in this sample are roughly 2 million distinct CDR3 sequences, around half of which were seen just once. The top ten clones comprise over 2% of the sample. The sequenced sample consisted of blood. The receptors were sampled from a woman between 35 and 50 years old in good health.

This clonotype was detected only a few times. The rearrangement uses TRBV12-3 or TRBV12-4 and TRBJ2-3; 10 bases match TRBD1. V shed 7 bases and J 7 bases; nucleotides not matched to a gene: 17. The CDR3 has 17 amino acids. CDR3 amino acids: CASTPGTGTGDRNTQYF. Written as DNA, the CDR3 is TGTGCCAGCACCCCCGGTACCGGGACAGGGGATCGGAATACGCAGTATTTT.

This clonotype has just a few counts. The chain links TRBV7-2 to TRBJ2-1, with D perhaps matching TRBD2 (7 bases). CDR3 length: 15 residues. The V gene's germline CDR1 is SGHTA and CDR2 FQGNSA. V lost 3 bases and J lost 4, with 13 bases in between. CDR3 DNA sequence: TGTGCCAGCAGCTTGGTGCGGGGGCCATACAATGAGCAGTTCTTC. Encoded protein: CASSLVRGPYNEQFF. The full variable domain, rest sourced from reference TRBV7-2 and TRBJ2-1, is GAGVSQSPSNKVTEKGKDVELRCDPISGHTALYWYRQSLGQGLEFLIYFQGNSAPDKSGLPSDRFSAERTGGSVSTLTIQRTQQEDSAVYLCASSLVRGPYNEQFFGPGTRLTVL.

CDR3: CSARDIAGLSYEQYF. The DNA for the CDR3 is TGCAGTGCTAGAGACATAGCGGGGCTCTCCTACGAGCAGTACTTC. V and J are TRBV20-1 and TRBJ2-7, with 8 bases lining up with TRBD2. This CDR3 region has 15 residues. Germline CDR1 is DFQATT and CDR2 is SNEGSKA (reference sequence). V shed 0 bases and J 0 bases; nucleotides not matched to a gene: 4.

This clonotype was counted a few times. The chain uses TRBV3-1 and TRBJ2-4; D assignment may be TRBD1 or TRBD2 (6 bases each). V lost 2 bases and J 0 bases, leaving 14 bases between the germline ends. CDR1 and CDR2 from the germline V gene are LGHDT and YNNKEL (reference sequence). This CDR3 is built from 17 residues. The CDR3 DNA is TGTGCCAGCAGCCAATCGGGGGCCACAAAAGCCAAAAACATTCAGTACTTC. It translates to CASSQSGATKAKNIQYF.

The chain combines TRBV20-1 with TRBJ1-6; D is undetermined. The CDR3 contains 14 residues. Germline V lookup: CDR1 DFQATT, CDR2 SNEGSKA (reference sequence). Trimming took off 3 bases at V and 7 bases at J, with 13 bases between the two ends. Here the CDR3 DNA reads TGCAGTGCTAGGATAAGACCGGTAAATTCACCCCTCCACTTT. Its translation: CSARIRPVNSPLHF.

This clonotype was seen a few times. J is TRBJ1-1 and V is TRBV11-2; TRBD1 is a possible D gene (6 bases). Germline CDR1 reads SGHAT; CDR2 reads FQNNGV. The CDR3 is made up of 13 amino acids. Trimming took off 7 bases at V and 1 base at J, with 10 bases between the two ends. The CDR3 protein is CASTKQGNTEAFF. The CDR3 DNA is TGTGCCAGCACCAAACAGGGGAACACTGAAGCTTTCTTT.

The J gene is TRBJ1-1, the V gene TRBV7-3; D gene unclear. Germline loops: CDR1 SGHTA, CDR2 FQGTGA. CDR3 length: 13 residues. Trimming stripped 4 bases from V and 6 bases from J, with 12 bases between. In DNA, the CDR3 is TGTGCCAGCAGCTCCACACCGTACGCTGAAGCTTTCTTT. It yields the protein CASSSTPYAEAFF. Filled out from reference TRBV7-3 and TRBJ1-1, the complete variable domain reads GAGVSQTPSNKVTEKGKYVELRCDPISGHTALYWYRQSLGQGPEFLIYFQGTGAADDSGLPNDRFFAVRPEGSVSTLKIQRTERGDSAVYLCASSSTPYAEAFFGQGTRLTVV.

This clonotype was found once. V is TRBV19 and J is TRBJ2-3; 9 bases fit TRBD1. Losses at the gene ends were 4 bases for V and 4 bases for J; bases not matched to a gene: 21. Germline CDR1 is LNHDA and CDR2 is SQIVND (reference sequence). The CDR3 is 20 residues long. CDR3 nucleotides: TGTGCCAGTAGTACACTTACCCTTACTACGGGACAGGGCGGGGCAGATACGCAGTATTTT. Amino acid sequence: CASSTLTLTTGQGGADTQYF.

This clonotype was observed a few times. This rearrangement joins TRBV18 to TRBJ1-6; 7 nucleotides line up with TRBD1. Germline CDR1 reads KGHSH; CDR2 reads LQKENI. CDR3 length equals 15 residues. J lost 5 bases, V lost 1 base, and 2 bases had no gene match. The CDR3 bases are TGTGCCAGCTCACCACAGGGGGCCCATAATTCACCCCTCCACTTT. It translates to CASSPQGAHNSPLHF.

For this clonotype: At one end, the junction sequence differs from germline, possibly due to a read error. The genes are TRBV7-9 and TRBJ1-5; D gene unclear. The CDR3 totals 13 residues. Germline CDR1 and CDR2: SEHNR and FQNEAQ (reference sequence). CDR3 region: CSSSLSRDQPQHF. CDR3 DNA: TGTTCCAGCAGCTTGTCCCGGGATCAGCCCCAGCATTTT.

This chain joins TRBV24-1 and TRBJ2-3; a weak D match, TRBD1 (5 bases). Germline V gene data show CDR1 as KGHDR and CDR2 as SFDVKD. This CDR3 has 14 residues. V lost 0 bases and J lost 2, with 5 bases in between. CDR3 sequence (DNA): TGTGCCACCAGTGATTTGGGGGCCACAGATACGCAGTATTTT. Translating gives CATSDLGATDTQYF.

In this sample, this clonotype turned up once. The chain employs TRBV6-2 or TRBV6-3 and TRBJ2-1; D may correspond to TRBD1 or TRBD2 (6 bases each). CDR3 length equals 16 residues. Trimming shortened V by 6 bases and J by 9 bases, and 24 bases separated the two germline ends. Germline V CDR1 and CDR2: MNHEY, SVGEGT. The CDR3 DNA is TGTGCCAGCAGCCCATATGGGACACAGCCCGGGGGTGAGCAGTTCTTC. It specifies CASSPYGTQPGGEQFF.

This sequence joins TRBV27 and TRBJ2-7; D tentatively fits TRBD1 or TRBD2 (7 bases each). The J call may be faulty, since TRBJ2-5 better matches the DNA end. The germline V gene has CDR1 MNHEY and CDR2 SMNVEV (reference sequence). This CDR3 is built from 14 residues. The CDR3 region is CASSVYDREGTQYF. In nucleotides, the CDR3 is TGTGCCAGCAGTGTATACGACAGGGAGGGGACCCAGTACTTC.

This clonotype turned up a few times. V and J are TRBV5-6 and TRBJ2-3; the match to TRBD2 covers 8 bases. Per germline, CDR1 SGHDT and CDR2 YYEEEE. With V trimmed by 0 bases and J by 1 base, 4 bases remained unmatched. This CDR3 region has 16 residues. The CDR3 DNA reads TGTGCCAGCAGCTTGGTACGGGGGGGCGGCACAGATACGCAGTATTTT. It yields the protein CASSLVRGGGTDTQYF.

This clonotype has more than one count but fewer than ten. V and J are TRBV12-3 or TRBV12-4 and TRBJ2-7; D unresolved. CDR3 size: 14 residues. The ends were cut back, 4 bases at V and 2 bases at J, with 12 bases in the middle. The DNA of the CDR3 is TGTGCCAGCAGTTCTAGGACCACGACCTACGAGCAGTACTTC. Translated: CASSSRTTTYEQYF.

The chain combines TRBV20-1 with TRBJ2-3; a weak D match, TRBD1 (5 bases). Germline V CDR1 and CDR2: DFQATT, SNEGSKA (reference sequence). The length of the CDR3 is 14 residues. Deletions cut 3 bases from V and 3 bases from J, with 13 bases between. CDR3: CSARARVGTDTQYF. CDR3 sequence (DNA): TGCAGTGCTAGGGCCAGGGTGGGTACAGATACGCAGTATTTT.

The V and J genes are TRBV20-1 and TRBJ2-1; D gene uncertain. The CDR3 is 16 amino acids. CDR1 DFQATT and CDR2 SNEGSKA come from the germline V gene (reference sequence). V shed 0 bases and J shed 1 base, with 13 bases lying between them. The CDR3 sequence is CSARDRARPSYNEQFF. CDR3 coding DNA: TGCAGTGCTAGAGATAGAGCGAGGCCTTCCTACAATGAGCAGTTCTTC.

The genes are TRBV20-1 and TRBJ1-2; no firm D call. Trimming pared 0 bases from V and 8 bases from J, leaving 13 bases between. The length of the CDR3 is 13 residues. Germline CDR1 reads DFQATT; CDR2 reads SNEGSKA (reference sequence). The CDR3 coding sequence is TGCAGTGCTAGAGAGACAAAAGAAGCAGGCTACACCTTC. Amino acids: CSARETKEAGYTF.

V usage is TRBV4-3 and J usage is TRBJ1-2, with D possibly being TRBD1 (5 bases). Germline-derived CDR1 and CDR2 are LGHNA and YSLEER. This CDR3 contains 14 residues. Between the trimmed V and J ends, which lost 0 bases and 4 bases, there was a span of 9 bases. The CDR3 bases are TGCGCCAGCAGCCAAGAAGAGACAGCCTATGGCTACACCTTC. It is translated as CASSQEETAYGYTF.